Following are 26 T cell receptor beta chains from one sample sequenced in a study of T cells after yellow fever vaccination. One entry per CDR3 protein results from TCRdb running MiXCR on the 5' RACE reads. The sample gives a few hundred thousand distinct CDR3 sequences, over 15% of which show up once; about a sixth is in the top ten. The sample here was PBMCs, taken before the yellow fever booster vaccination. The receptors were sampled from a man aged 18 to 29 who received the YFV17D yellow fever vaccine.

There are a few counts of this clonotype. This CDR3 is CASSPGTGLRVISGANVLTF. The CDR3 DNA follows: TGTGCCAGCAGCCCCGGGACAGGGTTACGAGTCATCTCTGGGGCCAACGTCCTGACTTTC. J is TRBJ2-6 and V is TRBV9, with 9 bases fitting TRBD1. The junction had 14 bases not matched to a gene; V was cut back by 4 bases and J by 0 bases. The CDR3 covers 20 residues. Germline CDR1 SGDLS, CDR2 YYNGEE.

This clonotype was observed a handful of times. CDR3 DNA: TGTGCCAGCAGCTCCTCGGGGCCGAATGAAAAACTGTTTTTT. This encodes CASSSSGPNEKLFF. The rearrangement joins TRBV7-2 to TRBJ1-4; tentative D call: TRBD1 (5 bases). This CDR3 spans 14 amino acids. Germline CDR1 and CDR2: SGHTA and FQGNSA. The V end lost 4 bases, the J end lost 5 bases, and 11 bases lay between the germline ends.

The chain recombines TRBV6-2 or TRBV6-3 with TRBJ2-2; no clear D. In germline, CDR1 is MNHEY, CDR2 SVGEGT. The CDR3 extends over 15 amino acids. Trimming removed 7 bases at V and 4 bases at J, with 16 bases between. The CDR3 is CASIEALRGTGELFF. CDR3 DNA sequence: TGTGCCAGCATTGAGGCCCTTCGAGGCACCGGGGAGCTGTTTTTT.

A few counts support this clonotype. This rearrangement joins TRBV5-1 to TRBJ2-3; weak D call: TRBD2 (6 bases). The germline gives CDR1 SGHRS, CDR2 YFSETQ. The V gene lost 0 bases and the J gene lost 14 bases, with 13 bases spanning the gap. The CDR3 extends over 12 amino acids. This CDR3 reads CASSLGGAGGYF. The CDR3 region has the DNA TGCGCCAGCAGCTTGGGGGGAGCCGGGGGGTATTTT.

The chain links TRBV20-1 to TRBJ2-3; 8 bases line up with TRBD1. V lost 4 bases to trimming and J lost 1 base; unmatched junction nucleotides: 4. CDR1 is DFQATT and CDR2 is SNEGSKA in the germline V gene (reference sequence). This CDR3 contains 14 residues. Here the CDR3 DNA reads TGCAGTGCTATCAAGACAGGGGGCACAGATACGCAGTATTTT. This gives the protein CSAIKTGGTDTQYF.

The rearrangement links TRBV5-1 to TRBJ2-3; the D gene could be TRBD1 or TRBD2 (5 bases each). CDR1 is SGHRS, CDR2 YFSETQ, per germline. V lost 0 bases and J lost 5, with 10 bases in between. The CDR3 extends over 14 amino acids. This chain's CDR3 is CASSLGDGEDTQYF. DNA of the CDR3: TGCGCCAGCAGCTTGGGGGACGGGGAAGATACGCAGTATTTT.

The genes are TRBV11-1 and TRBJ1-5; 7 bases map to TRBD1. The V gene's germline CDR1 is SGHAT and CDR2 FQDESV (reference sequence). The CDR3 spans 17 residues. Trimming removed 5 bases from V and 0 bases from J; junction bases left unmatched: 10. CDR3 sequence reads: CASSIPPGQPSNQPQHF. CDR3 bases: TGTGCCAGCAGCATTCCCCCGGGACAGCCTAGCAATCAGCCCCAGCATTTT.

The chain is built from TRBV7-9 and TRBJ2-3; no reliable D call. Trimming removed 11 bases at V and 0 bases at J, with 15 bases between. The CDR3 runs 14 residues. Germline V lookup: CDR1 SEHNR, CDR2 FQNEAQ (reference sequence). The CDR3 region is CAGTAEASTDTQYF. CDR3 bases: TGTGCCGGCACGGCGGAAGCTAGCACAGATACGCAGTATTTT.

This clonotype was counted only a few times. The chain uses TRBV25-1 and TRBJ1-2; no firm D call. Germline-derived CDR1 and CDR2 are MGHDK and SYGVNS. V lost 4 bases and J 2 bases, leaving 8 bases between the germline ends. CDR3 length: 13 residues. The DNA for the CDR3 is TGTGCCAGCAGTGTTGGCGTCAACTATGGCTACACCTTC. This gives the protein CASSVGVNYGYTF.

This clonotype was seen a handful of times. V and J are TRBV27 and TRBJ1-5; D gene ambiguous. CDR1 is MNHEY and CDR2 is SMNVEV in the germline V gene (reference sequence). Trimming cost V 5 bases and J 9 bases, with 17 bases left between them. CDR3 length: 14 amino acids. In DNA, the CDR3 is TGTGCCAGCAGTCAAACGTCCCGGGTAGGGCCCCAGCATTTT. This codes for CASSQTSRVGPQHF.

This chain links TRBV20-1 with TRBJ1-2; weak D call: TRBD1 (6 bases). This CDR3 comprises 15 residues. Germline CDR1 DFQATT, CDR2 SNEGSKA (reference sequence). Between the trimmed V and J ends, which lost 3 bases and 4 bases, there was a span of 18 bases. The CDR3 sequence: CSARDSGSFLYGYTF. In DNA form, the CDR3 reads TGCAGTGCTAGGGACAGTGGGAGTTTCCTCTATGGCTACACCTTC.

This clonotype was counted a few times. V is TRBV4-3 and J is TRBJ1-6, with 7 bases lining up with TRBD1. J gave up 7 bases and V 4 bases, and 7 bases lay outside the gene matches. Germline loops: CDR1 LGHNA, CDR2 YSLEER. The CDR3 runs 15 residues. The CDR3 here is CASSRWDSQNSPLHF. Written as DNA, the CDR3 is TGCGCCAGCAGCCGCTGGGACAGTCAAAATTCACCCCTCCACTTT.

This clonotype has a handful of counts. The V and J genes are TRBV3-1 and TRBJ2-5; D might be TRBD2 (5 bases). V lost 3 bases, J lost 0 bases, and 8 bases lay in between. CDR3 size: 14 residues. Germline CDR1 LGHDT, CDR2 YNNKEL (reference sequence). CDR3 nucleotide sequence: TGTGCCAGCAGCCATAGGACTTACCAAGAGACCCAGTACTTC. This sequence encodes CASSHRTYQETQYF.

The rearrangement joins TRBV7-2 to TRBJ2-5; no firm D call. CDR3 size: 14 residues. The germline gives CDR1 SGHTA, CDR2 FQGNSA. The V and J ends lost 5 bases and 5 bases respectively, with 15 bases between them. CDR3 DNA: TGTGCCAGCAGCCCCCCCCGCCTCCGCGAGACCCAGTACTTC. Translating it yields CASSPPRLRETQYF.

The rearrangement joins TRBV6-2 or TRBV6-3 to TRBJ2-2; 9 positions match TRBD1. Germline V gene sequence: CDR1 MNHEY, CDR2 SVGEGT. V lost 3 bases to trimming and J lost 3 bases; unmatched junction nucleotides: 8. The CDR3 is made up of 17 amino acids. The CDR3, as DNA: TGTGCCAGCAGTTATTTTTCGAGGACAGGGGACACCGGGGAGCTGTTTTTT. This encodes CASSYFSRTGDTGELFF.

This clonotype was detected ten times or more. This sequence joins TRBV11-2 and TRBJ2-5; 9 bases line up with TRBD1. Germline V gene data show CDR1 as SGHAT and CDR2 as FQNNGV. V was clipped by 5 bases and J by 3 bases; unmatched bases: 4. This CDR3 spans 14 amino acids. DNA for the CDR3: TGTGCCAGCAGCCCCGGGACAGGGAAAGAGACCCAGTACTTC. Encoded protein: CASSPGTGKETQYF. Full variable domain (missing parts from reference TRBV11-2 and TRBJ2-5): EAGVAQSPRYKIIEKRQSVAFWCNPISGHATLYWYQQILGQGPKLLIQFQNNGVVDDSQLPKDRFSAERLKGVDSTLKIQPAKLEDSAVYLCASSPGTGKETQYFGPGTRLLVL.

This chain uses TRBV20-1 with TRBJ1-6; D might be TRBD1 (6 bases). Germline CDR1 DFQATT, CDR2 SNEGSKA (reference sequence). V was pared by 6 bases and J by 7 bases, with 16 bases between. CDR3 length: 14 residues. The CDR3: CSAVPGQGNSPLHF. CDR3 in DNA: TGCAGTGCAGTTCCGGGGCAGGGGAATTCACCCCTCCACTTT.

The chain uses TRBV4-1 and TRBJ2-2, with 9 nucleotides matching TRBD2. J was trimmed by 4 bases and V by 3 bases; bases with no gene match: 6. Per the germline V gene, CDR1 is MGHRA and CDR2 is YSYEKL. This CDR3 comprises 16 residues. Here the CDR3 DNA reads TGCGCCAGCAGCCAGCCACCTAGCGGGGCCACCGGGGAGCTGTTTTTT. Its protein product is CASSQPPSGATGELFF.

This clonotype was recorded a few times. The chain recombines TRBV6-1 with TRBJ2-5; D not certain. This CDR3 has 14 amino acids. The germline V gene has CDR1 MNHNS and CDR2 SASEGT. V lost 4 bases and J 2 bases, leaving 11 bases between the germline ends. The CDR3 protein is CASSAYSEQETQYF. The CDR3 bases are TGTGCCAGCAGTGCCTACTCGGAACAAGAGACCCAGTACTTC.

This clonotype has just a few counts. The chain carries TRBV7-8 and TRBJ1-2; tentatively, D is TRBD1 (6 bases). Germline V gene data show CDR1 as SGHVS and CDR2 as FQNEAQ. The CDR3 is 12 residues long. The V end lost 5 bases, the J end lost 8 bases, and 12 bases lay between the germline ends. The CDR3 sequence is CASSARTEGYTF. The CDR3 DNA reads as TGTGCCAGCAGCGCGAGGACAGAGGGCTACACCTTC.

The rearrangement joins TRBV6-5 to TRBJ2-3; possible D gene TRBD2, 5 bases. Germline assignment: CDR1 MNHEY and CDR2 SVGAGI. Trimming took 6 bases from V and 6 from J, leaving 22 bases between them. The CDR3 has 16 amino acids. The CDR3 DNA reads TGTGCCAGCAGCCGCCGGACCCTACCCACTAGGGATACGCAGTATTTT. This encodes CASSRRTLPTRDTQYF.

The chain combines TRBV29-1 with TRBJ2-5; D uncertain. CDR1 and CDR2 from the germline V gene are SQVTM and ANQGSEA. V was cut by 5 bases and J by 5 bases, with 12 bases left in between. The CDR3 length is 12 residues. CDR3 nucleotide sequence: TGCAGCGTTATCGGGTCCCGGGAGACCCAGTACTTC. It translates to CSVIGSRETQYF.

Ten or more counts support this clonotype. The rearrangement uses TRBV5-1 and TRBJ2-1, with 10 bases identical to TRBD1. Germline V gene sequence: CDR1 SGHRS, CDR2 YFSETQ. Germline trimming cut 3 bases from V and 4 bases from J; bases unmatched to any gene: 4. The CDR3 sequence is 15 residues long. In nucleotides, the CDR3 is TGCGCCAGCAGCTGGGGGGGACAGGGGTACAATGAGCAGTTCTTC. It codes for CASSWGGQGYNEQFF. The whole variable domain, remainder taken from reference TRBV5-1 and TRBJ2-1, is KAGVTQTPRYLIKTRGQQVTLSCSPISGHRSVSWYQQTPGQGLQFLFEYFSETQRNKGNFPGRFSGRQFSNSRSEMNVSTLELGDSALYLCASSWGGQGYNEQFFGPGTRLTVL.

This chain connects TRBV3-1 to TRBJ2-3; a possible D gene is TRBD2 (7 bases). CDR3 length: 16 amino acids. The germline CDR1 and CDR2 sequences are LGHDT and YNNKEL (reference sequence). V gave up 3 bases and J gave up 3 bases, with 16 bases separating them. The chain's CDR3 is CASSHLPGGRTDTQYF. As DNA, the CDR3 is TGTGCCAGCAGCCACCTCCCGGGGGGCCGTACAGATACGCAGTATTTT.

J is TRBJ2-3 and V is TRBV4-1; 8 bases are shared with TRBD1. The trim removed 1 base at V and 7 bases at J, leaving 4 bases unmatched. The CDR3 contains 14 residues. Germline CDR1 and CDR2: MGHRA and YSYEKL. CDR3 region: CASSQGQGAYTQYF. Here the CDR3 DNA reads TGCGCCAGCAGCCAAGGTCAGGGGGCTTATACGCAGTATTTT.

This clonotype was recorded at least ten times. V usage is TRBV20-1 and J usage is TRBJ2-1; TRBD2 is a possible D gene (5 bases). CDR3 length equals 12 residues. The ends were cut back, 5 bases at V and 3 bases at J, with 8 bases in the middle. CDR1 is DFQATT and CDR2 is SNEGSKA in the germline V gene (reference sequence). The CDR3 DNA follows: TGCAGTGCTTCGGCGGGCTACAATGAGCAGTTCTTC. Translation gives CSASAGYNEQFF.